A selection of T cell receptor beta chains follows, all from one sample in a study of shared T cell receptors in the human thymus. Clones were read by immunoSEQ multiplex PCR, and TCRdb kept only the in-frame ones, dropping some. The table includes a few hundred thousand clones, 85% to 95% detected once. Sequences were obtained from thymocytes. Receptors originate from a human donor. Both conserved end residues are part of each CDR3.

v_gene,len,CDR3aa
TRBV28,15,CASSLYVDPGGEQYF
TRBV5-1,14,CASSFTGPQETQYF
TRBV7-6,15,CASSPLETANTEAFF
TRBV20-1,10,CSARATEAFF
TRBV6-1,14,CASHNDRLGNTIYF
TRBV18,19,CASSPDRELRGTTNNEQFF
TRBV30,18,CAWSRGQGPQRLNTEAFF
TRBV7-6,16,CASSLVAECWGNEQFF
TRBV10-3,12,CVTGLAGDEQYF
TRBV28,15,CASSLDRGTTYEQYF
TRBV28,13,CASSRTGYPEQYF
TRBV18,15,CASSPPEPGSHEQYF
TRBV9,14,CASSVGDLAPEAFF
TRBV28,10,CASGNTEAFF
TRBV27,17,CASSPYTGRYSNQPQHF
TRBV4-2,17,CASSQGFSGRIMYEQFF
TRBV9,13,CASSGAGSYEQYF
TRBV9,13,CASSVDPRDEQFF
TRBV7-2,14,CASSLSSYRDEQFF
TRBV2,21,CASRQGLAGGSRRISTDTQYF
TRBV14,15,CASSHEGYSYNEQFF
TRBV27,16,CASSLWGQGLTDTQYF
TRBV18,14,CASSQPDGQETQYF
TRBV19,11,CATRGESEAFF
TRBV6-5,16,CASSSMDGRGTDTQYF
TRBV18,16,CASSPRPGLGDNEQFF
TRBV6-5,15,CASRPVRVPQTEAFF
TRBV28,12,CASKEASGRAFF
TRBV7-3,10,CASSQHTQYF
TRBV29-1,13,CSVDPGGTYEQYF
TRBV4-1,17,CASSQGGSQGEAYEQYF
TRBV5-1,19,CASSALGDRDNGGTGELFF
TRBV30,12,CAWMSGEETQYF
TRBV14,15,CASSQDTGTRSEQYF
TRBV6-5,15,CASSYPGQGDYGYTF
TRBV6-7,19,CASSYPIRAGGLQGETQYF
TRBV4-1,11,CASSLTGELFF
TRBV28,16,CASSFATGKEFYGYTF
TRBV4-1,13,CASRQTLNTEAFF
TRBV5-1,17,CASNSRGLAGSSYEQYF
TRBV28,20,CASTMVRDTYLSSGANVLTF
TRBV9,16,CASSVATTAGHNEQFF
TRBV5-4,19,CASSLRHVMGGRSLYEQYF
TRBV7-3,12,CASSAGAGELFF
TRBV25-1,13,CASRTSLYNEQFF